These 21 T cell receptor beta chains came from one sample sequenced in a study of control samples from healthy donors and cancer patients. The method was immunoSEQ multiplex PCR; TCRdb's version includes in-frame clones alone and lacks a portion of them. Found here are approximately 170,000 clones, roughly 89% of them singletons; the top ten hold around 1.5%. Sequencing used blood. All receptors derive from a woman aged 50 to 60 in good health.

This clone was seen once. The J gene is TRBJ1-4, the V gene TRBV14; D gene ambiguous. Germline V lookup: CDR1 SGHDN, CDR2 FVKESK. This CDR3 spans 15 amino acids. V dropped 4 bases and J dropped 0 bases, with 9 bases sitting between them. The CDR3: CASSRGSATNEKLFF. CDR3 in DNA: TGTGCCAGCAGCCGTGGGTCTGCAACTAATGAAAAACTGTTTTTT.

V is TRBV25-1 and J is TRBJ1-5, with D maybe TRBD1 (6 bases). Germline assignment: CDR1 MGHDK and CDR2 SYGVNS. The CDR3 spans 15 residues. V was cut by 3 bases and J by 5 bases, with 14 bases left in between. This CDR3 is CASSESGRGDQPQHF. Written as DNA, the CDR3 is TGTGCCAGCAGTGAGTCGGGCAGGGGTGATCAGCCCCAGCATTTT.

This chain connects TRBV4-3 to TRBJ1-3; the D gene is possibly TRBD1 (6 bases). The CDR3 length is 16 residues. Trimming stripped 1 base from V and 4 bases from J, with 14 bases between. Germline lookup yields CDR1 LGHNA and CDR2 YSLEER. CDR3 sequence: CASSQVGGAGGNTIYF. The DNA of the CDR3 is TGCGCCAGCAGCCAAGTTGGGGGCGCGGGAGGAAACACCATATATTTT.

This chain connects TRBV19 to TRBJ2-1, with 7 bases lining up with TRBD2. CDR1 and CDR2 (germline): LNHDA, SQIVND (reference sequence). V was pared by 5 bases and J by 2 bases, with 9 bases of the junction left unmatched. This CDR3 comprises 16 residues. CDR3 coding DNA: TGTGCCAGTAGTGGCGCGGGGGTTAGCCCCTACAATGAGCAGTTCTTC. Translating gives CASSGAGVSPYNEQFF.

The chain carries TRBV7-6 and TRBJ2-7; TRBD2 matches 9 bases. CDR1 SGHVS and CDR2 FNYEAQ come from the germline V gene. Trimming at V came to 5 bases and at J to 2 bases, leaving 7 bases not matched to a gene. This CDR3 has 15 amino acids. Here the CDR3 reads CASSPGLAATYEQYF. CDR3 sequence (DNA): TGTGCCAGCAGCCCGGGACTAGCTGCAACCTACGAGCAGTACTTC. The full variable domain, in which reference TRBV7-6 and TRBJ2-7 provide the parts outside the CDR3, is GAGVSQSPRYKVTKRGQDVALRCDPISGHVSLYWYRQALGQGPEFLTYFNYEAQQDKSGLPNDRFSAERPEGSISTLTIQRTEQRDSAMYRCASSPGLAATYEQYFGPGTRLTVT.

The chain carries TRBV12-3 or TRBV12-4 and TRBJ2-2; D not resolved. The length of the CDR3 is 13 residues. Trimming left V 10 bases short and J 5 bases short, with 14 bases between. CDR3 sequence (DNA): TGTGCCACTAAAAAGGACCCGACCGGGGAGCTGTTTTTT. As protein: CATKKDPTGELFF.

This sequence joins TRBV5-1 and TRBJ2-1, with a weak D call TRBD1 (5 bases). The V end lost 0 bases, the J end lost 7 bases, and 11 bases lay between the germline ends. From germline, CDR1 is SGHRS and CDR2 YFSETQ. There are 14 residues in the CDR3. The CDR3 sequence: CASSLEGRANEQFF. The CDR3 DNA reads TGCGCCAGCAGCTTGGAAGGCAGGGCGAATGAGCAGTTCTTC.

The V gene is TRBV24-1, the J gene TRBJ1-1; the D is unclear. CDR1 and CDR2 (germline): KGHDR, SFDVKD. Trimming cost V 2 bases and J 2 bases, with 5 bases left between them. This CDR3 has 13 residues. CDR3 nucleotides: TGTGCCACCAGTGATTATGACAACACTGAAGCTTTCTTT. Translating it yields CATSDYDNTEAFF.

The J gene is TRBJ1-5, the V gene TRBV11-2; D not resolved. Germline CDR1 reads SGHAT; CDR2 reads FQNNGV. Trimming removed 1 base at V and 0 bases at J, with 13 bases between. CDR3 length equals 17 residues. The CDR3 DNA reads TGTGCCAGCAGCTTAGCTCCTAGCTACTATAGCAATCAGCCCCAGCATTTT. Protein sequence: CASSLAPSYYSNQPQHF.

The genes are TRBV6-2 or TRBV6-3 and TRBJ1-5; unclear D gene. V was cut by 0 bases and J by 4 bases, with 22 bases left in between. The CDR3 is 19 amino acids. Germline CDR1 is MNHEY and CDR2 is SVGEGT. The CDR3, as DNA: TGTGCCAGCAGTTACTCGACTTTAACGGGTCAGTACGGGAATCAGCCCCAGCATTTT. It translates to CASSYSTLTGQYGNQPQHF.

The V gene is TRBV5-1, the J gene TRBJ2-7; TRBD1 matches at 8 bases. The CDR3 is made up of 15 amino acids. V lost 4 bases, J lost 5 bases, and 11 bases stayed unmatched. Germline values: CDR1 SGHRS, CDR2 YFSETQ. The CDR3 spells CASSPIQGANDEQYF. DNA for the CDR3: TGCGCCAGCAGCCCGATTCAGGGGGCTAACGACGAGCAGTACTTC. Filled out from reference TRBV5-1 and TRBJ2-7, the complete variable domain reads KAGVTQTPRYLIKTRGQQVTLSCSPISGHRSVSWYQQTPGQGLQFLFEYFSETQRNKGNFPGRFSGRQFSNSRSEMNVSTLELGDSALYLCASSPIQGANDEQYFGPGTRLTVT.

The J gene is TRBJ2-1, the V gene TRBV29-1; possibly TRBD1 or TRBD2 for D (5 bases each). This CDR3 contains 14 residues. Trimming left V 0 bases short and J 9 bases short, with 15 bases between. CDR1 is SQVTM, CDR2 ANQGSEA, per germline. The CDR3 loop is CSVEELGVRSEQFF. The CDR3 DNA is TGCAGCGTTGAAGAATTGGGGGTACGTTCTGAGCAGTTCTTC.

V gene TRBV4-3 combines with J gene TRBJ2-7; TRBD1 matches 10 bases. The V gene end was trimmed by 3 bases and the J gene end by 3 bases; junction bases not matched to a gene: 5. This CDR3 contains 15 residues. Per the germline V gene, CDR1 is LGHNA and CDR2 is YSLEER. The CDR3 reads CASSQKDRGSYEQYF. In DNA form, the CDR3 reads TGCGCCAGCAGCCAGAAGGACAGGGGGAGCTACGAGCAGTACTTC.

The CDR3 nucleotides read TGTGCCAGCAACGGGAAGAGCTCCTACGAGCAGTACTTC. Protein: CASNGKSSYEQYF. J is TRBJ2-7 and V is TRBV7-2; perhaps TRBD2 as D (5 bases). The CDR3 length is 13 residues. V was trimmed by 7 bases and J by 0 bases, leaving 10 bases between them. Germline loops: CDR1 SGHTA, CDR2 FQGNSA.

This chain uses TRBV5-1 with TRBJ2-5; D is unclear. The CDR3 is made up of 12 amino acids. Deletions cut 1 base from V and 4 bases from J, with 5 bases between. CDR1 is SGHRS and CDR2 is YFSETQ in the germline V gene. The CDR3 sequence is CASSLLGETQYF. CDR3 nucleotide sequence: TGCGCCAGCAGCTTGTTGGGAGAGACCCAGTACTTC.

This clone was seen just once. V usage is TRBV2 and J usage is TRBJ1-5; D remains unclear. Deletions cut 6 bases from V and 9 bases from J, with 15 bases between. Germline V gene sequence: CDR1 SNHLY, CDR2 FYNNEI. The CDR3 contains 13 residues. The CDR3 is CASRGDTPGPQHF. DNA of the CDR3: TGTGCCAGCAGGGGAGACACGCCAGGGCCCCAGCATTTT. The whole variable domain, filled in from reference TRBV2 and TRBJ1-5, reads EPEVTQTPSHQVTQMGQEVILRCVPISNHLYFYWYRQILGQKVEFLVSFYNNEISEKSEIFDDQFSVERPDGSNFTLKIRSTKLEDSAMYFCASRGDTPGPQHFGDGTRLSIL.

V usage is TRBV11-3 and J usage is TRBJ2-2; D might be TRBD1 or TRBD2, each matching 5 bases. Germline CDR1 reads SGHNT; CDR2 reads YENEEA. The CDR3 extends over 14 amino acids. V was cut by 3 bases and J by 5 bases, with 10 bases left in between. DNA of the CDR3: TGTGCCAGCAGCTTGGGACGTCGGACCGGGGAGCTGTTTTTT. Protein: CASSLGRRTGELFF. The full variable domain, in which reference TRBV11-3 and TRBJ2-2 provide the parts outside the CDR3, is EAGVVQSPRYKIIEKKQPVAFWCNPISGHNTLYWYLQNLGQGPELLIRYENEEAVDDSQLPKDRFSAERLKGVDSTLKIQPAELGDSAVYLCASSLGRRTGELFFGEGSRLTVL.

The CDR3 is CASSQEGYQSSYNEQFF. CDR3 bases: TGCGCCAGCAGCCAAGAAGGTTACCAGAGCTCCTACAATGAGCAGTTCTTC. The gene calls are TRBV4-1 and TRBJ2-1, with unresolved D. The CDR3 length is 17 residues. Looked up from germline, CDR1 is MGHRA and CDR2 is YSYEKL. V lost 0 bases to trimming and J lost 0 bases, with 12 bases between them.

CDR3 amino acids: CASSQESSSYNEQFF. In DNA form, the CDR3 reads TGTGCCAGCAGCCAAGAATCCAGCTCCTACAATGAGCAGTTCTTC. V usage is TRBV4-2 and J usage is TRBJ2-1; no reliable D call. The CDR3 totals 15 residues. The V gene's germline CDR1 is LGHNA and CDR2 YNFKEQ. The V end was cut by 0 bases, the J end by 0 bases, with 6 bases between.

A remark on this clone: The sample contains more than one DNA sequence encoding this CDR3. The CDR3 sequence: CASSLEQNQPQHF. DNA for the CDR3: TGCGCCAGCAGCTTGGAGCAGAATCAGCCCCAGCATTTT. The rearrangement joins TRBV5-1 to TRBJ1-5; D ambiguous. Trimming shortened V by 0 bases and J by 4 bases, and 5 bases separated the two germline ends. Germline CDR1 and CDR2: SGHRS and YFSETQ. CDR3 size: 13 residues.

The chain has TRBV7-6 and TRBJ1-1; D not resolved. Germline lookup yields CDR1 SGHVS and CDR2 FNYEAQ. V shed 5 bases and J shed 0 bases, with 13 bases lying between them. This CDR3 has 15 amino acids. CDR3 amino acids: CASSVLGALNTEAFF. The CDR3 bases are TGTGCCAGCAGCGTTTTGGGAGCCTTGAACACTGAAGCTTTCTTT.